The 32 T cell receptor beta chains in this list originate from one sample, sequenced in a study of T-cell reconstitution after alpha-beta-depleted transplantation in children. TCRbeta library construction was performed incorporating unique molecular identifiers. Using its own MiXCR run on the PCR reads, TCRdb lists one record per CDR3 protein. The table has roughly 300,000 distinct CDR3 sequences, around a tenth seen once. This sample comprised peripheral blood, obtained 180 days after TCRalphabeta/CD19-depleted stem cell transplant. These receptors were taken from a male patient between 2 and 15 years old who had a stem cell transplant for chronic granulomatous disease, so the T cells may come from the graft donor.

This clonotype was picked up many times. The V call is TRBV7-2, the J call TRBJ2-1, with D uncertain. CDR1 and CDR2 from the germline V gene are SGHTA and FQGNSA. V dropped 3 bases and J dropped 9 bases, with 9 bases sitting between them. The CDR3 sequence is 12 residues long. This CDR3 reads CASSFRIGEQFF. The DNA for the CDR3 is TGTGCCAGCAGCTTCAGGATCGGTGAGCAGTTCTTC.

The sample holds many counts of this clonotype. V and J are TRBV15 and TRBJ2-7; 10 bases align to TRBD2. CDR1 is LNHNV, CDR2 YYDKDF, per germline (reference sequence). The CDR3 consists of 16 residues. V was pared by 3 bases and J by 6 bases, with 11 bases of the junction left unmatched. The chain's CDR3 is CATSRERAGGPSEQYF. The CDR3 DNA reads TGTGCCACCAGCAGGGAACGAGCGGGAGGGCCTTCCGAGCAGTACTTC.

This clonotype was found many times. This chain uses TRBV15 with TRBJ2-5; unclear D gene. Trimming stripped 1 base from V and 0 bases from J, with 9 bases between. This CDR3 contains 15 residues. Looked up from germline, CDR1 is LNHNV and CDR2 is YYDKDF (reference sequence). The chain's CDR3 is CATSRALENQETQYF. The CDR3 coding sequence is TGTGCCACCAGCAGAGCGTTAGAAAACCAAGAGACCCAGTACTTC.

This clonotype has at least ten counts. The J gene is TRBJ2-3, the V gene TRBV29-1, with 7 bases aligning to TRBD1. The ends lost 7 bases at V and 15 bases at J; junction bases unmatched: 10. The CDR3 contains 10 residues. CDR1 is SQVTM and CDR2 is ANQGSEA in the germline V gene. The CDR3 here is CSAFDREGYF. For the CDR3, the DNA is TGCAGCGCCTTCGACAGGGAAGGATATTTT.

This clonotype was seen ten or more times. The CDR3 loop reads CASSSPLMSGVETQYF. CDR3 sequence (DNA): TGTGCCAGCAGCTCCCCCCTAATGTCCGGGGTAGAGACCCAGTACTTC. The gene calls are TRBV7-6 and TRBJ2-5; D is possibly TRBD2 (5 bases). Germline CDR1 reads SGHVS; CDR2 reads FNYEAQ. V lost 4 bases, J lost 4 bases, and 19 bases lay in between. The CDR3 extends over 16 amino acids.

This clonotype was counted ten times or more. This sequence joins TRBV28 and TRBJ2-3, with D uncertain. The V and J ends lost 8 bases and 6 bases respectively, with 9 bases between them. This CDR3 has 11 residues. The germline gives CDR1 MDHEN, CDR2 SYDVKM. The CDR3 nucleotides are TGTGCCAGCGGGTACGGGGATACGCAGTATTTT. It specifies CASGYGDTQYF.

This chain joins TRBV15 and TRBJ1-4; no clear D. Germline V gene lookup returns CDR1 LNHNV and CDR2 YYDKDF (reference sequence). V was trimmed by 1 base and J by 8 bases, leaving 8 bases between them. The CDR3 covers 13 residues. The chain's CDR3 is CATSRGGREKLFF. The CDR3 nucleotides read TGTGCCACCAGCAGAGGGGGTCGCGAAAAACTGTTTTTT.

This clonotype was seen ten or more times. The V call is TRBV24-1, the J call TRBJ2-3, with D unclear. The CDR3 is made up of 13 amino acids. Trimming removed 3 bases from V and 2 bases from J, with 5 bases in between. Germline lookup yields CDR1 KGHDR and CDR2 SFDVKD. As DNA, the CDR3 is TGTGCCACCAGTGATGGTCCCACAGATACGCAGTATTTT. The encoded protein is CATSDGPTDTQYF.

This clonotype was seen repeatedly, ten times or more. This rearrangement joins TRBV20-1 to TRBJ2-7; weak D call: TRBD2 (5 bases). The CDR3 extends over 16 amino acids. Germline values: CDR1 DFQATT, CDR2 SNEGSKA (reference sequence). V lost 4 bases and J lost 0, with 19 bases in between. The CDR3 nucleotides read TGCAGTGCTATTAAAAGCGGAGCGCCGAGCTCCTACGAGCAGTACTTC. This codes for CSAIKSGAPSSYEQYF.

The sample holds many counts of this clonotype. The V call is TRBV5-1, the J call TRBJ2-2; D could derive from TRBD1 or TRBD2 (5 bases each). V was pared by 0 bases and J by 6 bases, with 12 bases between. The CDR3 length is 15 residues. Germline V gives CDR1 SGHRS, CDR2 YFSETQ. The CDR3 sequence is CASSLARDLAGELFF. CDR3 DNA sequence: TGCGCCAGCAGCTTGGCGAGGGACCTCGCCGGGGAGCTGTTTTTT.

This clonotype was recorded at least ten times. The V call is TRBV18, the J call TRBJ2-3; 10 positions agree with TRBD2. V gave up 1 base and J gave up 1 base; unmatched junction bases: 2. CDR3 size: 16 residues. Germline V lookup: CDR1 KGHSH, CDR2 LQKENI. The CDR3 loop reads CASSPRGTSGTDTQYF. CDR3 in DNA: TGTGCCAGCTCACCACGCGGGACTAGCGGCACAGATACGCAGTATTTT.

This clonotype was detected many times. The chain's CDR3 is CASSIRTGYEQYF. Written as DNA, the CDR3 is TGTGCCAGTAGTATTAGGACAGGCTACGAGCAGTACTTC. The chain recombines TRBV19 with TRBJ2-7; 7 bases are shared with TRBD1. The V and J ends lost 3 bases and 3 bases, in that order; junction bases with no gene match: 2. Germline V gives CDR1 LNHDA, CDR2 SQIVND (reference sequence). This CDR3 is built from 13 residues.

This clonotype appeared many times. This chain connects TRBV29-1 to TRBJ2-1; maybe TRBD2 (6 bases). Germline CDR1 is SQVTM and CDR2 is ANQGSEA. V lost 3 bases to trimming and J lost 3 bases, with 12 bases between them. The CDR3 has 14 residues. This chain's CDR3 is CSVEGRQNYNEQFF. As DNA, the CDR3 is TGCAGCGTTGAGGGGAGGCAAAACTACAATGAGCAGTTCTTC.

This clonotype was seen more than once but under ten times. This sequence joins TRBV29-1 and TRBJ2-1; TRBD1 might be the D (6 bases). Germline V gene data show CDR1 as SQVTM and CDR2 as ANQGSEA. V lost 8 bases to trimming and J lost 4 bases, with 9 bases between them. The CDR3 length is 11 residues. For the CDR3, the DNA is TGCAGCTCAACAGGGTACAATGAGCAGTTCTTC. Encoded protein: CSSTGYNEQFF.

This clonotype was seen more than once but under ten times. The rearrangement joins TRBV27 to TRBJ2-7; the match to TRBD2 covers 11 bases. Germline CDR1 is MNHEY and CDR2 is SMNVEV (reference sequence). The CDR3 runs 13 residues. With 8 bases clipped from V and 5 bases from J, the junction kept 5 bases outside the gene matches. In DNA, the CDR3 is TGTGCCAGCGCTCCTAGCGGGAGGAACGAGCAGTACTTC. Translated: CASAPSGRNEQYF.

This clonotype has ten or more counts. The J gene is TRBJ2-3, the V gene TRBV18; 14 bases fit TRBD2. The CDR3 is 19 amino acids. V lost 3 bases, J lost 4 bases, and 12 bases stayed unmatched. Looked up from germline, CDR1 is KGHSH and CDR2 is LQKENI. CDR3 sequence: CASSPLGTSGRKLPDTQYF. CDR3 DNA: TGTGCCAGCTCACCTCTAGGGACTAGCGGGAGAAAGCTCCCAGATACGCAGTATTTT.

This clonotype has at least ten counts. The rearrangement links TRBV20-1 to TRBJ2-1; D ambiguous. The ends were cut back, 6 bases at V and 5 bases at J, with 14 bases in the middle. This CDR3 contains 13 residues. Germline V CDR1 and CDR2: DFQATT, SNEGSKA (reference sequence). CDR3 region: CSASPGPHNEQFF. DNA for the CDR3: TGCAGTGCCTCTCCCGGGCCCCACAATGAGCAGTTCTTC.

This clonotype showed up many times. The chain recombines TRBV12-3 or TRBV12-4 with TRBJ2-7, with D hard to call. The V gene lost 4 bases and the J gene lost 2 bases, with 15 bases spanning the gap. The CDR3 has 15 amino acids. The CDR3 protein is CASSSGVTSAYEQYF. The CDR3 region has the DNA TGTGCCAGCAGTTCTGGGGTAACGTCTGCCTACGAGCAGTACTTC.

This clonotype was observed many times. The genes are TRBV2 and TRBJ2-3; weak D call: TRBD2 (6 bases). The CDR3 spans 14 residues. Trimming cost V 7 bases and J 3 bases, with 14 bases left between them. Germline loops: CDR1 SNHLY, CDR2 FYNNEI. CDR3 loop: CASKRERGTDTQYF. For the CDR3, the DNA is TGTGCCAGCAAACGGGAGCGAGGGACAGATACGCAGTATTTT.

The rearrangement joins TRBV28 to TRBJ1-1; 11 bases fit TRBD1. The CDR3 sequence is 16 residues long. Germline CDR1 reads MDHEN; CDR2 reads SYDVKM. V was pared by 6 bases and J by 0 bases, with 6 bases of the junction left unmatched. The CDR3 loop is CASRPGQGGMNTEAFF. The CDR3, as DNA: TGTGCCAGCAGACCGGGACAGGGGGGAATGAACACTGAAGCTTTCTTT.

This clonotype was observed at least ten times. The V and J genes are TRBV12-3 or TRBV12-4 and TRBJ1-1; the D gene is possibly TRBD1 (6 bases). V was cut by 3 bases and J by 7 bases, with 18 bases left in between. The CDR3 covers 15 residues. This CDR3 reads CASSFFRGGVVEAFF. The CDR3 coding sequence is TGTGCCAGCAGTTTCTTCAGGGGTGGCGTCGTTGAAGCTTTCTTT.

This clonotype was recorded only once. A much larger clone lies a single base off, so this may be a read error. The rearrangement links TRBV2 to TRBJ2-3; D possibly matches TRBD1 or TRBD2 (5 bases each). The germline gives CDR1 SNHLY, CDR2 FYNNEI. V shed 10 bases and J shed 3 bases, with 14 bases lying between them. The CDR3 consists of 13 residues. CDR3 coding DNA: TGTGCCAACGTTCCCTGGGGGACAGATACGCAGTATTTT. Its translation is CANVPWGTDTQYF.

This clonotype was found many times. The chain has TRBV7-9 and TRBJ2-1, with D unresolved. This CDR3 has 13 amino acids. Germline CDR1 reads SEHNR; CDR2 reads FQNEAQ (reference sequence). V was cut by 8 bases and J by 0 bases, with 8 bases left in between. CDR3 protein: CASGLSSYNEQFF. The CDR3 DNA reads as TGTGCCAGCGGGCTCAGCTCCTACAATGAGCAGTTCTTC.

This clonotype has ten or more counts. The genes are TRBV29-1 and TRBJ2-1; TRBD2 agrees at 12 bases. The CDR3 is 14 amino acids. With V trimmed by 5 bases and J by 5 bases, 4 bases remained unmatched. CDR1 and CDR2 from the germline V gene are SQVTM and ANQGSEA. The CDR3: CSVLRLAGDNEQFF. Written as DNA, the CDR3 is TGCAGCGTTCTACGACTAGCGGGAGACAATGAGCAGTTCTTC.

This clonotype was seen repeatedly, ten times or more. The V gene is TRBV7-2, the J gene TRBJ1-2, with D unresolved. Germline CDR1 reads SGHTA; CDR2 reads FQGNSA. With 4 bases removed from V and 3 bases from J, the gap between germline ends came to 6 bases. This CDR3 comprises 12 residues. The CDR3 DNA reads as TGTGCCAGCAGCTCCGATGACTATGGCTACACCTTC. Amino acids: CASSSDDYGYTF.

This clonotype has ten or more counts. This chain joins TRBV9 and TRBJ2-2; the D gene is possibly TRBD2 (6 bases). This CDR3 is built from 17 residues. Trimming removed 3 bases from V and 8 bases from J, with 23 bases in between. Germline-derived CDR1 and CDR2 are SGDLS and YYNGEE. The CDR3 nucleotides are TGTGCCAGCAGCGCCACCTTAGCGGACCGAGGAGGAGGGGAGCTGTTTTTT. Translating gives CASSATLADRGGGELFF.

This clonotype showed up many times. The chain recombines TRBV7-3 with TRBJ2-2, with 7 bases aligning to TRBD2. CDR1 and CDR2 from the germline V gene are SGHTA and FQGTGA. This CDR3 is built from 15 residues. J was trimmed by 6 bases and V by 2 bases; bases with no gene match: 6. For the CDR3, the DNA is TGTGCCAGCAGCTTAGGGGGACTATTTCCCGGGGAGCTGTTTTTT. It codes for CASSLGGLFPGELFF.

The CDR3 reads CASSQFESNEQFF. The CDR3 nucleotides are TGCGCCAGCAGTCAATTCGAATCCAATGAGCAGTTCTTC. The chain couples TRBV23-1 to TRBJ2-1; D gene unclear. TRBV23-1 is an ORF; its function is uncertain. The CDR3 consists of 13 residues. The V and J ends lost 1 base and 6 bases respectively, with 7 bases between them.

This sequence joins TRBV6-5 and TRBJ1-5; TRBD1 matches at 10 bases. The CDR3 has 23 amino acids. Germline values: CDR1 MNHEY, CDR2 SVGAGI. Germline trimming cut 5 bases from V and 4 bases from J; bases unmatched to any gene: 29. The CDR3 is CASSRVDRGVSYQPGGVNQPQHF. CDR3 nucleotides: TGTGCCAGCAGTCGGGTGGACAGGGGGGTGTCTTATCAGCCGGGGGGGGTGAATCAGCCCCAGCATTTT.

This clonotype has at least ten counts. The chain employs TRBV20-1 and TRBJ1-1; perhaps TRBD1 as D (5 bases). V lost 4 bases and J lost 4, with 13 bases in between. There are 13 residues in the CDR3. The germline gives CDR1 DFQATT, CDR2 SNEGSKA (reference sequence). Here the CDR3 reads CSAKVRGTTEAFF. As DNA, the CDR3 is TGCAGTGCTAAGGTGCGGGGGACCACTGAAGCTTTCTTT.

This clonotype was detected many times. The chain uses TRBV9 and TRBJ2-7; 11 positions match TRBD2. The CDR3 covers 14 residues. Per germline, CDR1 SGDLS and CDR2 YYNGEE. J was trimmed by 5 bases and V by 3 bases; bases with no gene match: 4. The CDR3 loop is CASSGSGRAHEQYF. In DNA form, the CDR3 reads TGTGCCAGCAGCGGTAGCGGGAGGGCCCACGAGCAGTACTTC.

In this sample, this clonotype turned up many times. The chain links TRBV5-1 to TRBJ2-7; 7 bases align to TRBD1. Per the germline V gene, CDR1 is SGHRS and CDR2 is YFSETQ. The CDR3 sequence is 16 residues long. V shed 0 bases and J 4 bases; nucleotides not matched to a gene: 10. CDR3 residues: CASSLEGRGRSYEQYF. Written as DNA, the CDR3 is TGCGCCAGCAGCTTGGAGGGTAGGGGGCGCTCTTACGAGCAGTACTTC.